These 9 T cell receptor beta chains were all obtained from the same sample, sequenced in a study of cytomegalovirus exposure and HLA in healthy donors. The primer mix had 60 Vbeta and 13 Jbeta primers. TCRdb's table, derived via immunoSEQ multiplex PCR, lists solely in-frame clones and lacks some. This sample has 130,000 or so clones, with 78% found just once. Sequencing was carried out using PBMCs. These receptors all stem from a female donor in good health and CMV-seronegative.

CDR3 in DNA: TGTGCCAGCAGTTTATTGCGGGGAGTTGACGAGCAGTACTTC. The encoded protein is CASSLLRGVDEQYF. The V call is TRBV27, the J call TRBJ2-7; tentatively, D is TRBD2 (6 bases). V was shortened by 1 base and J by 5 bases, with 12 bases between the two germline ends. The germline V gene has CDR1 MNHEY and CDR2 SMNVEV (reference sequence). The length of the CDR3 is 14 residues.

Notes on this clone: The junction differs from germline at one of its ends, possibly a read error. DNA of the CDR3: TGTTCCAGCAGCTTATTCGGAGGGACGGGAGGGGACGGCTACACCTTC. Amino acid sequence: CSSSLFGGTGGDGYTF. J is TRBJ1-2 and V is TRBV7-9, with D maybe TRBD1 (5 bases). CDR1 is SEHNR and CDR2 is FQNEAQ in the germline V gene (reference sequence). The CDR3 spans 16 residues. Using reference TRBV7-9 and TRBJ1-2 for the parts outside the CDR3, the full variable domain is DTGVSQNPRHKITKRGQNVTFRCDPISEHNRLYWYRQTLGQGPEFLTYFQNEAQLEKSRLLSDRFSAERPKGSFSTLEIQRTEQGDSAMYLCSSSLFGGTGGDGYTFGSGTRLTVV.

This chain's CDR3 is CASRSALSYEQYF. CDR3 in DNA: TGTGCCAGCAGGAGCGCGCTCTCCTACGAGCAGTACTTC. The chain joins TRBV11-2 to TRBJ2-5; unclear D gene. The end of the DNA fits TRBJ2-7 better, so the J call may be wrong. Germline values: CDR1 SGHAT, CDR2 FQNNGV. The CDR3 is 13 amino acids.

In this sample, this clone turned up once. Here the CDR3 DNA reads TGTGCCAGCAGCCATAGGACTAGCGGGAGTTACAATGAGCAGTTCTTC. It yields the protein CASSHRTSGSYNEQFF. The chain combines TRBV7-3 with TRBJ2-1; 13 nucleotides match TRBD2. The CDR3 sequence is 16 residues long. Germline V lookup: CDR1 SGHTA, CDR2 FQGTGA. The V gene end was trimmed by 5 bases and the J gene end by 4 bases; junction bases not matched to a gene: 5.

V is TRBV7-2 and J is TRBJ2-7; D unresolved. CDR1 is SGHTA and CDR2 is FQGNSA in the germline V gene. V was trimmed by 5 bases and J by 3 bases, leaving 14 bases between them. The CDR3 runs 14 residues. CDR3 nucleotides: TGTGCCAGCAGCCTGGCAGGTTTGGTCTACGAGCAGTACTTC. This translates into CASSLAGLVYEQYF.

This clone came up a few times. The chain employs TRBV10-1 and TRBJ2-3; D possibly corresponds to TRBD2 (6 bases). Germline-derived CDR1 and CDR2 are WNHNN and SYGVQD (reference sequence). The CDR3 totals 18 residues. The V end was cut by 0 bases, the J end by 4 bases, with 20 bases between. The CDR3 DNA reads as TGCGCCAGCAGTGAGTCGACTCAACGGGGGATCTTCCCAGATACGCAGTATTTT. Its protein product is CASSESTQRGIFPDTQYF.

Remarks on this clone: An end of the junction does not agree with germline; a read error may underlie this. V and J are TRBV5-1 and TRBJ2-6; TRBD2 agrees at 8 bases. The CDR3 is 18 residues long. CDR1 is SGHRS and CDR2 is YFSETQ in the germline V gene. DNA of the CDR3: TGCGCCAGCAGCTTGGTTTTTACTAGCGGAGCTGGGGCCAACGGCCTGACTTTC. Encoded protein: CASSLVFTSGAGANGLTF.

This chain uses TRBV29-1 with TRBJ1-2, with 7 bases that match TRBD1. The germline CDR1 and CDR2 sequences are SQVTM and ANQGSEA. CDR3 length equals 15 residues. J was trimmed by 3 bases and V by 6 bases; bases with no gene match: 13. The CDR3: CSVMVSGQTYYGYTF. The CDR3 bases are TGCAGCGTGATGGTTTCGGGACAGACATACTATGGCTACACCTTC.

A note on this clone: The sample contains more than one DNA sequence encoding this CDR3. The chain has TRBV5-1 and TRBJ2-2, with 10 bases that match TRBD2. The trim removed 0 bases at V and 4 bases at J, leaving 3 bases unmatched. The CDR3 length is 16 residues. In germline, CDR1 is SGHRS, CDR2 YFSETQ. The CDR3 DNA follows: TGCGCCAGCAGCTTGGCAAGCGGGAGGGCCACCGGGGAGCTGTTTTTT. This translates into CASSLASGRATGELFF. Using reference TRBV5-1 and TRBJ2-2 for the parts outside the CDR3, the full variable domain is KAGVTQTPRYLIKTRGQQVTLSCSPISGHRSVSWYQQTPGQGLQFLFEYFSETQRNKGNFPGRFSGRQFSNSRSEMNVSTLELGDSALYLCASSLASGRATGELFFGEGSRLTVL.